These 27 T cell receptor beta chains came from one sample sequenced in a study of shared clonotypes between healthy human individuals (dated by TCRdb to 2020 to 2022). CD8 naive samples consisted of CD45RO-negative cells that were positively selected for CCR7, yielding a CD45RA+CCR7+ population without TemRA cells. To prepare the library, the immunoSEQ multiplex PCR assay was applied. TCRdb took over this immuneACCESS table, retaining in-frame rearrangements with V and J assigned. Such tables are incomplete; in checked studies, under half of the missing clones stem from an unresolved V gene, and the remainder is unexplained. The sample has about 590,000 clones on record, over 95% of them singletons. Jointly, the top ten make up 0.095% to 0.12% of the sample. Sequencing was done on a sample of naive CD8+ T cells sorted from blood. The cell subset or site label corresponds to: CD45RA+CCR7+. The receptor source for this set is a woman in her twenties or thirties in good health.

The gene calls are TRBV5-6 and TRBJ2-5, with TRBD1 matching over 9 bases. Germline lookup yields CDR1 SGHDT and CDR2 YYEEEE. The junction had 5 bases not matched to a gene; V was cut back by 3 bases and J by 5 bases. The CDR3 runs to 14 residues. CDR3 sequence: CASSWDRAEETQYF. The CDR3 DNA reads TGTGCCAGCAGCTGGGACAGGGCCGAGGAGACCCAGTACTTC.

The chain joins TRBV5-1 to TRBJ2-3; perhaps TRBD1 as D (5 bases). The CDR3 has 13 residues. Trimming left V 0 bases short and J 6 bases short, with 8 bases between. Germline CDR1 is SGHRS and CDR2 is YFSETQ. CDR3 sequence reads: CASSLEAGDTQYF. The CDR3 DNA reads as TGCGCCAGCAGCTTGGAGGCAGGGGATACGCAGTATTTT. The whole variable domain, remainder taken from reference TRBV5-1 and TRBJ2-3, is KAGVTQTPRYLIKTRGQQVTLSCSPISGHRSVSWYQQTPGQGLQFLFEYFSETQRNKGNFPGRFSGRQFSNSRSEMNVSTLELGDSALYLCASSLEAGDTQYFGPGTRLTVL.

V gene TRBV7-6 combines with J gene TRBJ2-1; 14 nucleotides line up with TRBD2. This CDR3 spans 15 amino acids. CDR1 is SGHVS, CDR2 FNYEAQ, per germline. J lost 8 bases, V lost 3 bases, and 3 bases had no gene match. The CDR3 coding sequence is TGTGCCAGCAGCTTGGGACTAGCGGGAGTCCATGAGCAGTTCTTC. Its translation: CASSLGLAGVHEQFF.

V gene TRBV29-1 combines with J gene TRBJ2-1, with D maybe TRBD1 (6 bases). Trimming removed 1 base from V and 1 base from J, with 11 bases in between. The CDR3 length is 15 residues. The germline V gene has CDR1 SQVTM and CDR2 ANQGSEA. Here the CDR3 DNA reads TGCAGCGTTGAAGCTCGACAGGAGTCCTACAATGAGCAGTTCTTC. Amino acid sequence: CSVEARQESYNEQFF.

J is TRBJ2-3 and V is TRBV19; D ambiguous. Germline-derived CDR1 and CDR2 are LNHDA and SQIVND (reference sequence). The ends were cut back, 6 bases at V and 0 bases at J, with 7 bases in the middle. CDR3 length: 13 residues. The CDR3: CASRGYSTDTQYF. The CDR3 coding sequence is TGTGCCAGTAGGGGATATAGCACAGATACGCAGTATTTT.

The rearrangement uses TRBV6-5 and TRBJ2-1; D tentatively fits TRBD1 or TRBD2 (5 bases each). V lost 0 bases, J lost 3 bases, and 12 bases lay in between. Germline V gene lookup returns CDR1 MNHEY and CDR2 SVGAGI. The CDR3 totals 16 residues. The CDR3 protein is CASSYSNEGSYNEQFF. Here the CDR3 DNA reads TGTGCCAGCAGTTACTCGAACGAGGGGAGCTACAATGAGCAGTTCTTC.

This chain joins TRBV29-1 and TRBJ1-1; 8 positions agree with TRBD1. CDR1 SQVTM and CDR2 ANQGSEA come from the germline V gene. CDR3 size: 16 residues. The V gene end was trimmed by 3 bases and the J gene end by 4 bases; junction bases not matched to a gene: 13. In nucleotides, the CDR3 is TGCAGCGTTGATGGGGTCCAGGGGGCTTGGGGCACTGAAGCTTTCTTT. The encoded protein is CSVDGVQGAWGTEAFF.

V gene TRBV18 combines with J gene TRBJ2-1; unclear D gene. Deletions cut 6 bases from V and 8 bases from J, with 14 bases between. This CDR3 is built from 13 residues. Germline V lookup: CDR1 KGHSH, CDR2 LQKENI. The DNA of the CDR3 is TGTGCCAGCTCCCATTTAGAGTACGATGAGCAGTTCTTC. Translating it yields CASSHLEYDEQFF.

The rearrangement links TRBV7-9 to TRBJ2-2; D could derive from TRBD1 or TRBD2 (7 bases each). This CDR3 is built from 16 residues. In germline, CDR1 is SEHNR, CDR2 FQNEAQ (reference sequence). Trimming shortened V by 3 bases and J by 4 bases, and 15 bases separated the two germline ends. CDR3 bases: TGTGCCAGCAGCTTCGTGACAGGGAGGGGCACCGGGGAGCTGTTTTTT. This sequence encodes CASSFVTGRGTGELFF.

The V gene is TRBV5-8, the J gene TRBJ1-4, with D hard to call. CDR1 and CDR2 from the germline V gene are SGHTS and YDEGEE. The CDR3 sequence is 16 residues long. With 1 base removed from V and 4 bases from J, the gap between germline ends came to 14 bases. The CDR3 spells CASSLPGGPDNEKLFF. CDR3 bases: TGTGCCAGCAGCTTGCCTGGTGGACCGGATAATGAAAAACTGTTTTTT.

The rearrangement uses TRBV6-1 and TRBJ2-4, with TRBD1 matching 8 bases. The CDR3 covers 16 residues. Germline assignment: CDR1 MNHNS and CDR2 SASEGT. Unmatched junction bases numbered 4, after V lost 2 bases and J lost 1 base. CDR3: CASSERWDRAKNIQYF. CDR3 in DNA: TGTGCCAGCAGTGAAAGGTGGGACAGGGCCAAAAACATTCAGTACTTC.

This sequence joins TRBV25-1 and TRBJ2-1; D is uncertain. Germline V lookup: CDR1 MGHDK, CDR2 SYGVNS. The CDR3 extends over 11 amino acids. Trimming cost V 5 bases and J 7 bases, with 6 bases left between them. Written as DNA, the CDR3 is TGTGCCAGCAGTCTTGGGAATGAGCAGTTCTTC. Protein sequence: CASSLGNEQFF.

The rearrangement uses TRBV27 and TRBJ1-2; weak D call: TRBD1 (6 bases). Trimming left V 2 bases short and J 2 bases short, with 9 bases between. The CDR3 covers 14 residues. The germline CDR1 and CDR2 sequences are MNHEY and SMNVEV (reference sequence). The CDR3 is CASSLNGGNYGYTF. The CDR3 nucleotides are TGTGCCAGCAGTTTAAACGGGGGCAACTATGGCTACACCTTC.

This sequence joins TRBV16 and TRBJ2-5, with TRBD2 matching over 9 bases. The germline V gene has CDR1 KGHSY and CDR2 FQNENV. The CDR3 has 16 amino acids. The V gene end was trimmed by 0 bases and the J gene end by 4 bases; junction bases not matched to a gene: 6. CDR3 bases: TGTGCCAGCAGCCAATCGGAAGCGGGAGGACTAGAGACCCAGTACTTC. This encodes CASSQSEAGGLETQYF.

The V call is TRBV7-8, the J call TRBJ2-7; D may be TRBD1 (5 bases). The germline V gene encodes CDR1 SGHVS and CDR2 FQNEAQ. Trimming shortened V by 4 bases and J by 5 bases, and 27 bases separated the two germline ends. CDR3 length equals 18 residues. The CDR3 nucleotides are TGTGCCAGCAGCTACCGTAGACCAAATCGTGCCGAAGGGGACGAGCAGTACTTC. Amino acids: CASSYRRPNRAEGDEQYF.

V gene TRBV28 combines with J gene TRBJ2-1; TRBD1 or TRBD2 may be the D gene (6 bases each). With 7 bases removed from V and 6 bases from J, the gap between germline ends came to 16 bases. The germline V gene encodes CDR1 MDHEN and CDR2 SYDVKM. The CDR3 has 14 amino acids. CDR3 sequence: CASKPGAGGNEQFF. In DNA form, the CDR3 reads TGTGCCAGCAAGCCGGGGGCAGGCGGCAATGAGCAGTTCTTC.

The V call is TRBV4-1, the J call TRBJ2-7; D is undetermined. CDR1 and CDR2 from the germline V gene are MGHRA and YSYEKL. V was trimmed by 1 base and J by 3 bases, leaving 4 bases between them. CDR3 length: 12 residues. The CDR3 sequence is CASSQGFYEQYF. The CDR3 region has the DNA TGCGCCAGCAGCCAAGGTTTCTACGAGCAGTACTTC.

As concerns this clone: In the same sample, other DNA sequences code for this CDR3. The V and J genes are TRBV5-4 and TRBJ2-7; D is ambiguous. Trimming removed 4 bases at V and 0 bases at J, with 5 bases between. CDR1 and CDR2 from the germline V gene are SGHNT and YYREEE (reference sequence). This CDR3 contains 12 residues. The CDR3: CASSLSSYEQYF. The DNA for the CDR3 is TGTGCCAGCAGCCTGAGCTCCTACGAGCAGTACTTC.

The chain links TRBV6-4 to TRBJ1-5, with TRBD1 as a possible D gene (5 bases). Germline values: CDR1 MRHNA, CDR2 SNTAGT. The CDR3 totals 14 residues. Trimming left V 3 bases short and J 7 bases short, with 13 bases between. The CDR3 region is CASSETGIRQPQHF. The CDR3 coding sequence is TGTGCCAGCAGTGAAACAGGTATCCGGCAGCCCCAGCATTTT.

J is TRBJ2-1 and V is TRBV2; 8 bases align to TRBD2. The CDR3 spans 15 residues. Unmatched junction bases numbered 7, after V lost 3 bases and J lost 6 bases. CDR1 is SNHLY, CDR2 FYNNEI, per germline. CDR3 sequence: CASSESAGGSNEQFF. The CDR3, as DNA: TGTGCCAGCAGTGAGTCGGCGGGAGGCTCCAATGAGCAGTTCTTC.

The CDR3 protein is CASSWPQGAREETQYF. CDR3 sequence (DNA): TGTGCCAGCAGCTGGCCCCAGGGGGCTAGGGAAGAGACCCAGTACTTC. The V call is TRBV11-2, the J call TRBJ2-5; 8 positions match TRBD1. Germline CDR1 reads SGHAT; CDR2 reads FQNNGV. V was clipped by 4 bases and J by 3 bases; unmatched bases: 10. The CDR3 is made up of 16 amino acids. Full variable domain (outside the CDR3, taken from reference TRBV11-2 and TRBJ2-5): EAGVAQSPRYKIIEKRQSVAFWCNPISGHATLYWYQQILGQGPKLLIQFQNNGVVDDSQLPKDRFSAERLKGVDSTLKIQPAKLEDSAVYLCASSWPQGAREETQYFGPGTRLLVL.

The chain joins TRBV4-1 to TRBJ1-1, with D perhaps TRBD1 (6 bases). The CDR3 extends over 16 amino acids. CDR1 and CDR2 from the germline V gene are MGHRA and YSYEKL. V was clipped by 4 bases and J by 1 base, with 16 bases between them. CDR3 DNA sequence: TGCGCCAGCAGCCTCTTAAAGGGGACATCGAACACTGAAGCTTTCTTT. Its translation is CASSLLKGTSNTEAFF.

The chain recombines TRBV4-1 with TRBJ2-7, with TRBD1 identical over 8 bases. There are 16 residues in the CDR3. CDR1 MGHRA and CDR2 YSYEKL come from the germline V gene. Germline trimming cut 1 base from V and 4 bases from J; bases unmatched to any gene: 9. For the CDR3, the DNA is TGCGCCAGCAGCCAAGTCCGGGACAGGAGTCGGTACGAGCAGTACTTC. Translation: CASSQVRDRSRYEQYF.

The chain uses TRBV5-1 and TRBJ2-6; 8 positions agree with TRBD2. V lost 4 bases, J lost 2 bases, and 8 bases stayed unmatched. The V gene's germline CDR1 is SGHRS and CDR2 YFSETQ. The CDR3 is made up of 17 amino acids. CDR3 DNA sequence: TGCGCCAGCAGCCCCCGTCGGGAGGGTCCTGGGGCCAACGTCCTGACTTTC. It translates to CASSPRREGPGANVLTF.

Written as DNA, the CDR3 is TGTGCCAGTAGTATAGATAGGGGGCTTAGCAATCAGCCCCAGCATTTT. Translation: CASSIDRGLSNQPQHF. This chain connects TRBV19 to TRBJ1-5; 7 bases line up with TRBD1. V shed 0 bases, J shed 0 bases, and the junction held 2 bases outside the gene matches. Germline V CDR1 and CDR2: LNHDA, SQIVND (reference sequence). This CDR3 region has 16 residues.

The chain has TRBV28 and TRBJ2-7, with D maybe TRBD1 (6 bases). In germline, CDR1 is MDHEN, CDR2 SYDVKM. There are 12 residues in the CDR3. For the CDR3, the DNA is TGTGGTACACGGGACACATCCTACGAGCAGTACTTC. Residues: CGTRDTSYEQYF. Together with reference TRBV28 and TRBJ2-7, the CDR3 gives the full variable domain: DVKVTQSSRYLVKRTGEKVFLECVQDMDHENMFWYRQDPGLGLRLIYFSYDVKMKEKGDIPEGYSVSREKKERFSLILESASTNQTSMYLCGTRDTSYEQYFGPGTRLTVT.

This chain connects TRBV7-8 to TRBJ2-7; 14 bases are a match to TRBD2. V shed 0 bases, J shed 4 bases, and the junction held 11 bases outside the gene matches. CDR1 and CDR2 (germline): SGHVS, FQNEAQ. This CDR3 comprises 19 residues. CDR3 in amino acids: CASSLAAGRTSGRLYEQYF. The CDR3 bases are TGTGCCAGCAGCTTAGCGGCAGGAAGGACTAGCGGGAGGCTTTACGAGCAGTACTTC.